The 17 T cell receptor beta chains reported below all come from one sample, sequenced in a study of regulatory T cells in long-lasting Graves disease. Through Arm-PCR of CDR3 regions and iRepertoire HTBI primers, TCR beta libraries were built. TCRdb re-derived calls from the multiplex PCR reads in MiXCR, one entry per CDR3 protein. The repertoire holds about 420,000 distinct CDR3 sequences, with about 15% as singletons. Time point indicated: newly diagnosed GD, antithyroid drugs for less than 3 months. The TCR library was prepared using RNA isolated from PBMCs. This sample also appeared in a second study, on T cells in Graves' hyperthyroidism and ophthalmopathy.

The specimen was peripheral blood mononuclear cells (PBMCs), collected at new diagnosis, from a patient treated with antithyroid drugs. All receptors derive from a woman between 18 and 29 years old with Graves disease.

About this clonotype itself: No conserved phenylalanine or tryptophan ends this CDR3, so it is likely a read error. The DNA is left out, because the CDR3 cannot be placed on it with certainty; the CDR3 is given as TCRdb lists it. This sequence joins TRBV20-1 and TRBJ2-5; the table gives TRBD2 as D, unverified against the DNA. The CDR3 totals 17 residues, both ends included. Germline lookup yields CDR1 DFQATT and CDR2 SNEGSKA (reference sequence). CDR3 region: CSARVGLSGRLGNEEFL.

This chain connects TRBV5-1 to TRBJ2-7; 11 bases match TRBD1. The CDR3 is 15 amino acids. Germline CDR1 and CDR2: SGHRS and YFSETQ. Germline trimming cut 7 bases from V and 0 bases from J; bases unmatched to any gene: 6. CDR3 sequence: CASARGTGGSYEQYF. CDR3 bases: TGCGCCAGCGCCCGGGGGACAGGGGGCTCCTACGAGCAGTACTTC.

A remark on this clonotype: A much larger clone differs from this one at a single base, so this may be a read error. The chain recombines TRBV2 with TRBJ2-7; 11 bases line up with TRBD2. V lost 5 bases and J lost 7; bases outside the gene matches: 22. The CDR3 extends over 19 amino acids. Germline CDR1 SNHLY, CDR2 FYNNEI. For the CDR3, the DNA is TGTGCCAGCAGTCACCCCCTGACTAGCGGGATAAGCTCCTACAATGAGCAGTACTTC. Its protein is CASSHPLTSGISSYNEQYF.

This clonotype was counted between two and nine times. Since a much larger clone is just one base distant, this may be a read error. The genes are TRBV7-2 and TRBJ2-7; TRBD2 aligns across 7 bases. Germline V gene sequence: CDR1 SGHTA, CDR2 FQGNSA. CDR3 length equals 15 residues. Here the CDR3 reads CAGSKTSDSSYEQYF. The DNA of the CDR3 is TGTGCCGGCAGCAAAACTAGCGATAGCTCCTACGAGCAGTACTTC.

The chain couples TRBV30 to TRBJ2-4; 9 bases are a match to TRBD2. J lost 8 bases, V lost 1 base, and 9 bases had no gene match. The CDR3 has 15 amino acids. Per germline, CDR1 GTSNPN and CDR2 SVGIG (reference sequence). CDR3 amino acids: CAWSDWAGGMYIQYF. The CDR3 DNA follows: TGTGCCTGGAGTGATTGGGCGGGAGGGATGTACATTCAGTACTTC.

This clonotype occurred a few times. The chain is built from TRBV27 and TRBJ1-1; 7 nucleotides agree with TRBD1. V was clipped by 8 bases and J by 0 bases; unmatched bases: 6. The germline CDR1 and CDR2 sequences are MNHEY and SMNVEV (reference sequence). The CDR3 is 14 amino acids. CDR3 DNA: TGTGCCAGCTATGGACAGGCAGTGAACACTGAAGCTTTCTTT. Its translation: CASYGQAVNTEAFF.

This clonotype was seen more than once but under ten times. The chain couples TRBV6-1 to TRBJ1-5; possible D gene TRBD1, 6 bases. V was cut by 5 bases and J by 1 base, with 15 bases left in between. The CDR3 sequence is 16 residues long. Looked up from germline, CDR1 is MNHNS and CDR2 is SASEGT. As DNA, the CDR3 is TGTGCCAGCAGTCACAGGGCGGGCGACAGCAATCAGCCCCAGCATTTT. It is translated as CASSHRAGDSNQPQHF.

This clonotype was recorded a few times. The chain combines TRBV25-1 with TRBJ2-1; TRBD2 aligns across 8 bases. This CDR3 region has 15 residues. J lost 11 bases, V lost 3 bases, and 12 bases had no gene match. The germline gives CDR1 MGHDK, CDR2 SYGVNS. Written as DNA, the CDR3 is TGTGCCAGCAGTGAGAATCATCACGCGGGGGGTAAGCAGTTCTTC. This codes for CASSENHHAGGKQFF.

This chain connects TRBV28 to TRBJ1-5, with D perhaps TRBD1 (5 bases). Looked up from germline, CDR1 is MDHEN and CDR2 is SYDVKM. This CDR3 is 15 amino acids long. V was cut by 5 bases and J by 6 bases, with 17 bases left in between. The chain's CDR3 is CASSRPEGPGQPQHF. The CDR3 nucleotides read TGTGCCAGCAGTCGGCCGGAGGGGCCGGGTCAGCCCCAGCATTTT.

The chain is built from TRBV10-3 and TRBJ1-1; D unclear. Germline CDR1 and CDR2: ENHRY and SYGVKD. CDR3 length equals 15 residues. V shed 3 bases and J shed 0 bases, with 11 bases lying between them. This CDR3 reads CAISDSSGLNTEAFF. The CDR3 bases are TGTGCCATCAGTGACTCGAGCGGGTTGAACACTGAAGCTTTCTTT.

The table lists this clonotype with many counts. The genes are TRBV18 and TRBJ2-7; D may be TRBD1 (5 bases). Germline V lookup: CDR1 KGHSH, CDR2 LQKENI. Trimming cost V 1 base and J 12 bases, with 16 bases left between them. The CDR3 consists of 13 residues. In DNA form, the CDR3 reads TGTGCCAGCTCACCACTCCCGACAGACCGGCGGTACTTC. Protein sequence: CASSPLPTDRRYF.

This clonotype was observed many times. This chain connects TRBV11-3 to TRBJ2-1; D unclear. The CDR3 covers 13 residues. Trimming removed 5 bases from V and 7 bases from J, with 12 bases in between. CDR1 and CDR2 from the germline V gene are SGHNT and YENEEA. CDR3 nucleotide sequence: TGTGCCAGCAGCCAATTTAGTGGTAATGAGCAGTTCTTC. Amino acids: CASSQFSGNEQFF.

With respect to this clonotype: No conserved phenylalanine or tryptophan ends this CDR3, so it is likely a read error. The V and J genes are TRBV11-2 and TRBJ2-1; 11 bases are a match to TRBD2. Trimming at V came to 4 bases and at J to 12 bases, leaving 11 bases not matched to a gene. From germline, CDR1 is SGHAT and CDR2 FQNNGV. The CDR3 runs to 15 residues. CDR3 residues: CASSSASGRFHGQFV. The CDR3 DNA is TGTGCCAGCAGCTCCGCTAGCGGGAGGTTCCATGGGCAGTTCGTC.

In this sample, this clonotype turned up a few times. This sequence joins TRBV7-9 and TRBJ2-7, with 8 bases aligning to TRBD2. Germline trimming cut 3 bases from V and 2 bases from J; bases unmatched to any gene: 12. Germline-derived CDR1 and CDR2 are SEHNR and FQNEAQ (reference sequence). The CDR3 spans 17 residues. The chain's CDR3 is CASSFNSGNSKAYEQYF. CDR3 coding DNA: TGTGCCAGCAGCTTTAATAGCGGGAATTCTAAGGCCTACGAGCAGTACTTC.

This clonotype was counted at least ten times. The V call is TRBV6-2 or TRBV6-3, the J call TRBJ2-3; a weak D match, TRBD2 (5 bases). V was clipped by 0 bases and J by 0 bases, with 13 bases between them. Germline V gene data show CDR1 as MNHEY and CDR2 as SVGEGT. The CDR3 consists of 17 residues. CDR3 in amino acids: CASSYSAGGGSTDTQYF. Written as DNA, the CDR3 is TGTGCCAGCAGTTACTCGGCGGGCGGAGGCAGCACAGATACGCAGTATTTT.

This clonotype was seen many times. The chain uses TRBV20-1 and TRBJ2-3; no reliable D call. Trimming took off 0 bases at V and 0 bases at J, with 7 bases between the two ends. The CDR3 contains 14 residues. Germline loops: CDR1 DFQATT, CDR2 SNEGSKA (reference sequence). The CDR3: CSARDTLSTDTQYF. The CDR3 bases are TGCAGTGCTAGAGATACCTTAAGCACAGATACGCAGTATTTT.

This clonotype has a handful of counts. The V call is TRBV15, the J call TRBJ2-5; 12 bases agree with TRBD2. The length of the CDR3 is 18 residues. Germline V gene lookup returns CDR1 LNHNV and CDR2 YYDKDF (reference sequence). V gave up 1 base and J gave up 3 bases; unmatched junction bases: 9. The CDR3 spells CATSRALRLAGDEETQYF. CDR3 nucleotides: TGTGCCACCAGCAGAGCCCTTCGACTAGCGGGAGATGAAGAGACCCAGTACTTC.